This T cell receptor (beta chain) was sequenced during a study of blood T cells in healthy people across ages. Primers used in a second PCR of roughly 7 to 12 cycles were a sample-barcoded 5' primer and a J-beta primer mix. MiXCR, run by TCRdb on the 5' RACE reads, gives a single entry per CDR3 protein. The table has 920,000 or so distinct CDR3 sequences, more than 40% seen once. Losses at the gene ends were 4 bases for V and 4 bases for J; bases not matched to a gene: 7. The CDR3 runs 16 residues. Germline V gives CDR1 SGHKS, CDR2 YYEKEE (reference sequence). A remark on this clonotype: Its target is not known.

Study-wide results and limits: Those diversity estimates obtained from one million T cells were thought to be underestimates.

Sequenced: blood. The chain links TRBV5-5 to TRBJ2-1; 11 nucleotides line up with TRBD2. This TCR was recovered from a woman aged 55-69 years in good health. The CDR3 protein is CASSRELAGGYNEQFF. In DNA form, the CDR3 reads TGTGCCAGCAGCCGAGAATTAGCGGGAGGGTACAATGAGCAGTTCTTC.